One sample yielded the 32 T cell receptor beta chains listed below, sequenced in a study of post-analysis software for immune sequencing data. General observations from the study: TRBV5-6, TRBV5-1 and TRBV20-1 belonged to a set of about 5 TRBV segments that were more frequent in patients than controls.

Incorporated into the TCR beta cDNA libraries were unique molecular identifiers, which served to reduce PCR and sequencing biases. One entry per CDR3 protein, called by TCRdb with MiXCR from the PCR reads. The sample lists about 210,000 distinct CDR3 sequences, roughly 28% occurring once. No antigen is known for these receptors. The sequenced sample consisted of blood. These receptors all come from a girl aged 2-17 years with multiple sclerosis.

This clonotype was picked up a small number of times. This rearrangement joins TRBV3-1 to TRBJ2-2; 7 bases fit TRBD2. The length of the CDR3 is 17 residues. CDR1 is LGHDT, CDR2 YNNKEL, per germline (reference sequence). Trimming took 0 bases from V and 7 from J; bases not matched to a gene: 11. The CDR3 sequence: CASSQESAASGDGELFF. DNA for the CDR3: TGTGCCAGCAGCCAAGAATCGGCGGCTAGCGGTGACGGGGAGCTGTTTTTT.

Many counts were recorded for this clonotype. CDR3: CASSVAVYSYEQYF. In DNA form, the CDR3 reads TGTGCCAGCAGCGTAGCGGTCTACTCCTACGAGCAGTACTTC. The chain links TRBV9 to TRBJ2-7; D remains unclear. Trimming removed 0 bases at V and 0 bases at J, with 7 bases between. This CDR3 has 14 residues. Germline V gene data show CDR1 as SGDLS and CDR2 as YYNGEE.

This clonotype appeared a few times. This chain joins TRBV7-2 and TRBJ1-5; D is possibly TRBD1 (5 bases). V lost 3 bases to trimming and J lost 4 bases, with 7 bases between them. The germline V gene has CDR1 SGHTA and CDR2 FQGNSA. The CDR3 loop spans 13 amino acids. The CDR3 loop is CASSLTANQPQHF. The CDR3 DNA reads TGTGCCAGCAGCTTGACAGCGAATCAGCCCCAGCATTTT.

The sample holds a few counts of this clonotype. The chain uses TRBV6-1 and TRBJ1-2; a weak D match, TRBD1 (5 bases). The CDR3 length is 13 residues. Germline V gene sequence: CDR1 MNHNS, CDR2 SASEGT. V was shortened by 4 bases and J by 4 bases, with 10 bases between the two germline ends. Here the CDR3 DNA reads TGTGCCAGCAGTGGTGGGACGGTCTATGGCTACACCTTC. Amino acid sequence: CASSGGTVYGYTF.

The chain has TRBV20-1 and TRBJ1-5; TRBD1 aligns across 9 bases. The V gene end was trimmed by 6 bases and the J gene end by 4 bases; junction bases not matched to a gene: 13. Germline values: CDR1 DFQATT, CDR2 SNEGSKA (reference sequence). The CDR3 contains 16 residues. The CDR3 protein is CSAEKGQGRWNQPQHF. The CDR3 DNA follows: TGCAGTGCCGAGAAGGGACAGGGTAGATGGAATCAGCCCCAGCATTTT.

The V and J genes are TRBV4-1 and TRBJ2-4; 8 bases map to TRBD2. V shed 0 bases, J shed 8 bases, and the junction held 9 bases outside the gene matches. CDR1 is MGHRA, CDR2 YSYEKL, per germline. The CDR3 is 16 amino acids. The CDR3 nucleotides read TGCGCCAGCAGCCAAGAGTGGGTACGGGAGGGGGACATTCAGTACTTC. This gives the protein CASSQEWVREGDIQYF.

This clonotype was counted a few times. The chain couples TRBV12-3 or TRBV12-4 to TRBJ1-1; no clear D. The CDR3 has 11 amino acids. Trimming took off 8 bases at V and 3 bases at J, with 7 bases between the two ends. CDR3 loop: CASGQDTEAFF. The CDR3 DNA is TGTGCCAGCGGCCAGGACACTGAAGCTTTCTTT.

This clonotype was observed a single time. A clone one base away is much larger, so this may be a read error. V gene TRBV18 combines with J gene TRBJ2-7, with 9 bases lining up with TRBD1. The CDR3 length is 15 residues. The germline gives CDR1 KGHSH, CDR2 LQKENI. After removal of 3 bases from V and 2 bases from J, the junction contained 5 bases not matched to a gene. CDR3 sequence: CASSPTRTGAYEQYF. CDR3 coding DNA: TGTGCCAGCTCACCGACCAGGACAGGGGCCTACGAGCAGTACTTC.

This clonotype occurred a few times. The chain recombines TRBV28 with TRBJ1-1; D is possibly TRBD1 (5 bases). Deletions cut 6 bases from V and 3 bases from J, with 11 bases between. The germline CDR1 and CDR2 sequences are MDHEN and SYDVKM. CDR3 length equals 13 residues. Here the CDR3 DNA reads TGTGCCAGCAGCCCATGGGGCCACACTGAAGCTTTCTTT. Protein sequence: CASSPWGHTEAFF.

This clonotype came up many times. In nucleotides, the CDR3 is TGCAGTGCTAGTAGGGGACGAGGCTACACCTTC. Translated: CSASRGRGYTF. The rearrangement uses TRBV20-1 and TRBJ1-2; perhaps TRBD1 as D (5 bases). This CDR3 is built from 11 residues. Per germline, CDR1 DFQATT and CDR2 SNEGSKA (reference sequence). The V gene lost 3 bases and the J gene lost 8 bases, with 10 bases spanning the gap.

Only a few counts were recorded for this clonotype. This rearrangement joins TRBV28 to TRBJ1-1; D is uncertain. Trimming left V 2 bases short and J 7 bases short, with 8 bases between. Germline-derived CDR1 and CDR2 are MDHEN and SYDVKM. The CDR3 has 12 amino acids. This chain's CDR3 is CASSLTHGEAFF. The CDR3 DNA sequence: TGTGCCAGCAGTTTAACCCACGGTGAAGCTTTCTTT.

The chain joins TRBV28 to TRBJ1-2, with 7 bases lining up with TRBD1. With V trimmed by 6 bases and J by 0 bases, 13 bases remained unmatched. Per germline, CDR1 MDHEN and CDR2 SYDVKM. The CDR3 length is 17 residues. CDR3 in DNA: TGTGCCAGCAGGTTGCGGGGGACAGCAGTAGCTAACTATGGCTACACCTTC. Its translation is CASRLRGTAVANYGYTF.

This clonotype was recorded many times. The chain employs TRBV20-1 and TRBJ2-3; tentatively, D is TRBD2 (5 bases). The germline CDR1 and CDR2 sequences are DFQATT and SNEGSKA (reference sequence). The CDR3 consists of 17 residues. Deletions cut 0 bases from V and 1 base from J, with 17 bases between. CDR3 sequence: CSARDFRLALGTDTQYF. In nucleotides, the CDR3 is TGCAGTGCTAGAGATTTTCGGCTAGCACTAGGCACAGATACGCAGTATTTT.

This clonotype was detected ten times or more. The chain carries TRBV6-5 and TRBJ2-7; 7 bases line up with TRBD1. The V gene's germline CDR1 is MNHEY and CDR2 SVGAGI. There are 12 residues in the CDR3. V was pared by 5 bases and J by 4 bases, with 2 bases of the junction left unmatched. The CDR3 DNA is TGTGCCAGCAGTGGACAGGTGTACGAGCAGTACTTC. Translating gives CASSGQVYEQYF.

The chain couples TRBV20-1 to TRBJ1-5, with D unresolved. This CDR3 comprises 15 residues. Germline CDR1 is DFQATT and CDR2 is SNEGSKA (reference sequence). V lost 6 bases and J 1 base, leaving 16 bases between the germline ends. For the CDR3, the DNA is TGCAGTGCCCAAGATCAGGTGACCAGCAATCAGCCCCAGCATTTT. Protein: CSAQDQVTSNQPQHF.

The rearrangement joins TRBV25-1 to TRBJ2-1; possible D gene TRBD2, 6 bases. The CDR3 runs to 14 residues. Germline V gene data show CDR1 as MGHDK and CDR2 as SYGVNS. Trimming shortened V by 5 bases and J by 7 bases, and 15 bases separated the two germline ends. This chain's CDR3 is CASSSEAGNNEQFF. The CDR3, as DNA: TGTGCCAGCAGTAGCGAGGCGGGAAATAATGAGCAGTTCTTC. The whole variable domain, filled in from reference TRBV25-1 and TRBJ2-1, reads EADIYQTPRYLVIGTGKKITLECSQTMGHDKMYWYQQDPGMELHLIHYSYGVNSTEKGDLSSESTVSRIRTEHFPLTLESARPSHTSQYLCASSSEAGNNEQFFGPGTRLTVL.

This clonotype was counted at least ten times. The CDR3 nucleotides read TGCAGCGTCGGACAGGCTAACACTGAAGCTTTCTTT. It yields the protein CSVGQANTEAFF. The chain is built from TRBV29-1 and TRBJ1-1; 7 nucleotides agree with TRBD1. Germline values: CDR1 SQVTM, CDR2 ANQGSEA. After removal of 6 bases from V and 2 bases from J, the junction contained 3 bases not matched to a gene. This CDR3 is 12 amino acids long. Based on the CDR3 plus reference TRBV29-1 and TRBJ1-1, the full variable domain is SAVISQKPSRDICQRGTSLTIQCQVDSQVTMMFWYRQQPGQSLTLIATANQGSEATYESGFVIDKFPISRPNLTFSTLTVSNMSPEDSSIYLCSVGQANTEAFFGQGTRLTVV.

The sample holds many counts of this clonotype. This CDR3 reads CASSLLATDTQYF. CDR3 DNA sequence: TGTGCCAGCTCCCTTCTGGCTACAGATACGCAGTATTTT. The chain couples TRBV18 to TRBJ2-3; D ambiguous. With 6 bases removed from V and 3 bases from J, the gap between germline ends came to 10 bases. The length of the CDR3 is 13 residues. Germline V CDR1 and CDR2: KGHSH, LQKENI.

This clonotype was observed a few times. This chain connects TRBV20-1 to TRBJ2-2, with 10 bases lining up with TRBD1. CDR1 and CDR2 from the germline V gene are DFQATT and SNEGSKA (reference sequence). The ends lost 5 bases at V and 5 bases at J; junction bases unmatched: 5. This CDR3 region has 14 residues. The CDR3 reads CSAGGDRGTGELFF. CDR3 sequence (DNA): TGCAGTGCTGGCGGGGACAGGGGAACCGGGGAGCTGTTTTTT.

This clonotype was seen a handful of times. This chain joins TRBV20-1 and TRBJ1-1, with a possible D match to TRBD1 (5 bases). V was trimmed by 6 bases and J by 4 bases, leaving 12 bases between them. The CDR3 extends over 12 amino acids. Looked up from germline, CDR1 is DFQATT and CDR2 is SNEGSKA (reference sequence). CDR3 sequence: CSASGGFTEAFF. The CDR3 bases are TGCAGTGCCTCGGGGGGTTTCACTGAAGCTTTCTTT.

The chain employs TRBV7-2 and TRBJ1-2; D is unresolved. V was trimmed by 5 bases and J by 6 bases, leaving 16 bases between them. Germline V lookup: CDR1 SGHTA, CDR2 FQGNSA. The CDR3 length is 14 residues. DNA of the CDR3: TGTGCCAGCAGCCCATTTGAGGGTTTTCATGGCTACACCTTC. Residues: CASSPFEGFHGYTF.

The chain is built from TRBV28 and TRBJ1-3, with D hard to call. Germline-derived CDR1 and CDR2 are MDHEN and SYDVKM. V gave up 3 bases and J gave up 4 bases, with 13 bases separating them. The CDR3 covers 15 residues. CDR3 protein: CASSFDTRTGNTIYF. CDR3 in DNA: TGTGCCAGCAGTTTCGATACCAGAACGGGAAACACCATATATTTT.

This clonotype was found many times. The genes are TRBV29-1 and TRBJ2-1; the D gene could be TRBD1 or TRBD2 (5 bases each). Per germline, CDR1 SQVTM and CDR2 ANQGSEA. Between the trimmed V and J ends, which lost 7 bases and 9 bases, there was a span of 19 bases. The CDR3 totals 13 residues. The CDR3 is CSARLGTIGEQFF. The CDR3 DNA reads TGCAGCGCCCGTCTCGGGACCATAGGTGAGCAGTTCTTC.

On this clonotype itself: A single base separates this from a much larger clone, so it may be a read error. The J gene is TRBJ1-2, the V gene TRBV5-1, with a tentative D call TRBD1 (6 bases). This CDR3 contains 14 residues. The V end lost 3 bases, the J end lost 5 bases, and 14 bases lay between the germline ends. Germline assignment: CDR1 SGHRS and CDR2 YFSETQ. The DNA of the CDR3 is TGCGCCAGCAGCTGGGGGCAGGACGGTTATGGCTACACCTTC. Its translation: CASSWGQDGYGYTF.

The CDR3, as DNA: TGCGCCAGCAGCTTGGAAGGGGACAGGGTTGGAGCTTTCTTT. Translated: CASSLEGDRVGAFF. The chain couples TRBV5-1 to TRBJ1-1, with TRBD1 matching over 9 bases. Per germline, CDR1 SGHRS and CDR2 YFSETQ. The CDR3 totals 14 residues. V gave up 0 bases and J gave up 10 bases; unmatched junction bases: 7.

This clonotype was observed a few times. The genes are TRBV3-1 and TRBJ1-5, with D unresolved. V gave up 2 bases and J gave up 10 bases, with 15 bases separating them. The germline gives CDR1 LGHDT, CDR2 YNNKEL (reference sequence). There are 14 residues in the CDR3. CDR3 amino acids: CASSQSDLRGPQHF. The DNA for the CDR3 is TGTGCCAGCAGCCAATCCGACCTGCGCGGACCCCAGCATTTT.

As to this clonotype: Because the CDR3 is missing its conserved closing phenylalanine or tryptophan, this is likely a read error. V is TRBV11-1 and J is TRBJ2-4; TRBD1 aligns across 7 bases. Trimming at V came to 5 bases and at J to 0 bases, leaving 4 bases not matched to a gene. CDR3 length equals 15 residues. CDR1 and CDR2 from the germline V gene are SGHAT and FQDESV (reference sequence). The CDR3 DNA reads TGTGCCAGCAGCCGGGACAGTATAGCCAAAAACATTCAGTACCTC. Its protein product is CASSRDSIAKNIQYL.

This clonotype was detected many times. This rearrangement joins TRBV20-1 to TRBJ2-7, with TRBD2 matching 7 bases. V dropped 6 bases and J dropped 2; count of bases not matched to a gene: 7. Germline V gene lookup returns CDR1 DFQATT and CDR2 SNEGSKA (reference sequence). The CDR3 length is 13 residues. CDR3 in DNA: TGCAGTGCCAAAACCGGACTAGCCTACGAGCAGTACTTC. It yields the protein CSAKTGLAYEQYF.

Concerning this clonotype itself: Germline and junction disagree at one end, which may indicate a read error. The CDR3 spells CASSLNPGTIIYNERFF. The CDR3 region has the DNA TGCGCCAGCAGCCTGAACCCCGGGACTATAATCTACAATGAGCGGTTCTTC. The genes are TRBV5-1 and TRBJ2-1; 7 bases are a match to TRBD2. The CDR3 runs 17 residues. Germline loops: CDR1 SGHRS, CDR2 YFSETQ.

V usage is TRBV28 and J usage is TRBJ2-1, with 12 positions matching TRBD2. Germline lookup yields CDR1 MDHEN and CDR2 SYDVKM. The V segment lost 5 bases and the J segment 0 bases; nucleotides outside the gene matches: 5. The CDR3 has 17 residues. CDR3 protein: CASSPTSGGSSYNEQFF. The DNA for the CDR3 is TGTGCCAGCAGTCCCACTAGCGGGGGGAGCTCCTACAATGAGCAGTTCTTC.

The chain employs TRBV20-1 and TRBJ1-1; 8 nucleotides agree with TRBD1. There are 14 residues in the CDR3. J gave up 3 bases and V 1 base, and 4 bases lay outside the gene matches. In germline, CDR1 is DFQATT, CDR2 SNEGSKA (reference sequence). As DNA, the CDR3 is TGCAGTGCTAGAGGGGACAGGCGACACACTGAAGCTTTCTTT. This translates into CSARGDRRHTEAFF.

The rearrangement joins TRBV7-3 to TRBJ2-1, with 7 nucleotides matching TRBD2. The CDR3 has 16 amino acids. The trim removed 2 bases at V and 1 base at J, leaving 5 bases unmatched. From germline, CDR1 is SGHTA and CDR2 FQGTGA. The CDR3 nucleotides read TGTGCCAGCAGCTTATATGGCGGGGGATCCTACAATGAGCAGTTCTTC. As protein: CASSLYGGGSYNEQFF.